What follows is one TCR beta chain and its context. Antigen: not known. This sample is part of a study of cytomegalovirus exposure and HLA in healthy donors. Overall study results and limits: In presence/absence analyses, roughly uniform sequencing depth across donors was assumed.

In the PCR, 60 Vbeta and 13 Jbeta primers were used. Sequencing used immunoSEQ multiplex PCR; TCRdb keeps in-frame clones, though not all of them. The sample carries some 270,000 clones, over 70% recorded once. With 5 bases clipped from V and 0 bases from J, the junction kept 8 bases outside the gene matches. The CDR3 consists of 16 residues. Germline values: CDR1 SEHNR, CDR2 FQNEAQ (reference sequence). Source material: PBMCs. The TCR comes from a girl aged 2-10 years in good health and CMV-seronegative. The rearrangement links TRBV7-9 to TRBJ2-3; 7 bases are shared with TRBD2. CDR3 loop: CASSQTWTRSTDTQYF. The CDR3 DNA is TGTGCCAGCAGCCAGACATGGACTAGGAGCACAGATACGCAGTATTTT.